A selection of T cell receptor beta chains follows, all from one sample in a study of vaccination effects on CD4 cells after COVID-19. Their specific antigens are unknown. Some clones are missing from TCRdb's copy, which holds only in-frame ones; the method was immunoSEQ multiplex PCR. The table lists about 57,000 clones, about four fifths of them singletons, with about 4.5% in the top ten. The sequences come from CD4+ T cells from PBMCs cultured without peptide, collected after COVID-19 vaccination. These receptors all come from a human donor who received a COVID-19 vaccine. Each CDR3 is given without its conserved first and last residue. The listing skips clone size in some rows; elsewhere it reads once, few, many or a size class.

14 | TRBJ2-5 | TRBV10-3 | - | AISGSQGTPQETQY
11 | TRBJ2-5 | TRBV2 | once | ASSDGSYETQY
12 | TRBJ2-7 | TRBV6-5 | - | ASLGAGSYSEQY
12 | TRBJ2-5 | TRBV20-1 | - | SASRTGYVETQY
9 | TRBJ1-2 | TRBV19 | few | ASSNGGGYT
13 | TRBJ1-5 | TRBV2 | - | ASSFTGGRNQPQH
12 | TRBJ2-5 | TRBV5-1 | - | ASSSSGGQETQY
14 | TRBJ2-1 | TRBV19 | few | ASSLGLAGSYNEQF
13 | TRBJ2-1 | TRBV5-1 | - | ASRSTGGSYNEQF
10 | TRBJ1-3 | TRBV2 | - | ASSEAGNTIY
15 | TRBJ1-6 | TRBV7-9 | - | ASSLGSLNSYNSPLH
12 | TRBJ1-6 | TRBV19 | - | ATRTGGGNSPLH
14 | TRBJ1-2 | TRBV4-1 | - | ASSPGTVAANYGYT
11 | TRBJ1-2 | TRBV18 | - | ASSPDRNYGYT
13 | TRBJ2-1 | TRBV29-1 | - | SVEGATSGPTEQF
11 | TRBJ2-2 | TRBV6-5 | - | ATGQGRTGELF